Sequencing of this TCR beta chain was carried out in a study of blood T cell repertoires in COVID-19. With V trimmed by 7 bases and J by 1 base, 5 bases remained unmatched. From germline, CDR1 is SEHNR and CDR2 FQNEAQ (reference sequence). The CDR3 has 15 residues. Assay used: immunoSEQ multiplex PCR; TCRdb lists only in-frame clones, some missing. Of over 85,000 clones listed, around 87% are singletons. The sequence was collected from a human donor in a cohort sampled during active COVID-19. The rearrangement joins TRBV7-9 to TRBJ2-2; 8 bases are a match to TRBD2. The sequencing sample was made of peripheral blood. The CDR3 spells CASTGRGLNTGELFF. The CDR3 coding sequence is TGTGCCAGCACCGGGAGGGGACTGAACACCGGGGAGCTGTTTTTT. The full variable domain, completed using reference TRBV7-9 and TRBJ2-2, is DTGVSQNPRHKITKRGQNVTFRCDPISEHNRLYWYRQTLGQGPEFLTYFQNEAQLEKSRLLSDRFSAERPKGSFSTLEIQRTEQGDSAMYLCASTGRGLNTGELFFGEGSRLTVL.